The clone carrying this T cell receptor (beta chain) was seen a handful of times. Its antigen is still unknown. This may be a read error: a much more frequent sequence differs by one nucleotide. Taking about 18-30 mg of unsorted bulk tissue, the authors co-extracted RNA and DNA. This specimen belongs to a study of tumor-infiltrating lymphocytes in primary liver carcinoma. Looking at the study overall: Patients were men and women aged 30 to 69 years. Stage T1-T3 N0M0 tumors spanned about 4.2 to 11 cm. Study observations and caveats: Tumor top-250-clone fractions significantly exceeded those of blood (p = 0.039).

TCR beta cDNA was prepared out of approximately 470 ng total RNA by means of a constant-region primer. Each TCR beta library was derived from three nested multiplex PCR rounds that employed slightly modified ARM-PCR. TCRdb processed the multiplex PCR reads anew with MiXCR; each CDR3 protein has one entry. Of some 94,000 distinct CDR3 sequences in the sample, more than 65% were seen once. The clonotype comes from a woman aged 60-70 years with primary liver carcinoma and hepatitis B virus infection. The sequencing sample was made of liver tumor tissue from sampling region 5. Subset described: tumor region T5, tumor centre.

The CDR3: CANNPGNTGELFF. The DNA for the CDR3 is TGCGCCAACAATCCGGGGAACACCGGGGAGCTGTTTTTT. The chain couples TRBV5-1 to TRBJ2-2; D is unclear. Trimming stripped 9 bases from V and 1 base from J, with 10 bases between. The germline V gene has CDR1 SGHRS and CDR2 YFSETQ. The CDR3 sequence is 13 residues long.